A selection of T cell receptor beta chains follows, all from one sample in a study of blood T cell repertoires in COVID-19. The table came from immunoSEQ multiplex PCR; TCRdb's copy has only in-frame clones and leaves some out. The top ten hold approximately 3.3% of the sample, which has roughly 260,000 clones, 80% to 90% seen once. The sequenced sample consisted of peripheral blood. The receptors shown here come from a woman between 35 and 50 years old with acute or convalescent COVID-19. The CDR3 runs from the conserved cysteine through the conserved F or W. The D gene is left open where the match is weak. Clone size is given for some rows only: seen once, a few or many times, or a class if the clone is expanded.

once,TRBV11-2,12,TRBJ1-1,-,CASSLTPGEAFF,TGTGCCAGCAGCTTAACCCCCGGGGAAGCTTTCTTT
once,TRBV7-2,16,TRBJ1-3,TRBD1,CASSFRTGRVGNTIYF,TGTGCCAGCAGCTTTCGGACAGGACGGGTTGGAAACACCATATATTTT
-,TRBV2,15,TRBJ1-2,TRBD1,CASTELAGQGLRYTF,TGTGCCAGCACCGAATTGGCGGGACAGGGGTTGCGCTACACCTTC
-,TRBV9,13,TRBJ1-1,TRBD1,CASGARQGAEAFF,TGTGCCAGCGGCGCCAGGCAGGGGGCTGAAGCTTTCTTT
-,TRBV3-1/TRBV3-2,16,TRBJ2-1,TRBD2,CASSQGLAGSVDEQFF,TGTGCCAGCAGCCAAGGGCTAGCGGGGTCAGTGGATGAGCAGTTCTTC
few,TRBV30,14,TRBJ1-5,-,CAWSVEQGGSPQHF,TGTGCCTGGAGTGTAGAGCAGGGAGGGTCGCCCCAGCATTTT
once,TRBV6-2/TRBV6-3,13,TRBJ1-2,TRBD1,CASSYQTGSRYTF,TGTGCCAGCAGTTACCAGACAGGGAGCCGCTACACCTTC
-,TRBV5-1,17,TRBJ2-3,TRBD2,CASSLELRTRLTDTQYF,TGCGCCAGCAGCTTAGAACTCCGGACTAGGCTCACAGATACGCAGTATTTT
-,TRBV6-5,14,TRBJ1-1,TRBD1,CAGHSGQVNTEAFF,TGTGCCGGTCATTCGGGACAGGTGAACACTGAAGCTTTCTTT
once,TRBV5-4,15,TRBJ1-1,-,CASSPDSPMNTEAFF,TGTGCCAGCAGCCCGGACAGCCCTATGAACACTGAAGCTTTCTTT
once,TRBV6-5,13,TRBJ1-1,TRBD1,CASSRTGGSEAFF,TGTGCCAGCTCAAGGACAGGGGGCTCTGAAGCTTTCTTT
-,TRBV7-9,14,TRBJ2-5,-,CASSLVQGRETQYF,TGTGCCAGCAGCTTAGTACAGGGGAGGGAGACCCAGTACTTC
-,TRBV3-1/TRBV3-2,18,TRBJ2-2,TRBD2,CASSQDVYTRGGIGELFF,TGTGCCAGCAGCCAAGATGTTTACACCCGGGGGGGCATCGGGGAGCTGTTTTTT
few,TRBV24-1,16,TRBJ2-1,TRBD2,CATSDRLAGGGDEQFF,TGTGCCACCAGTGATCGACTAGCGGGGGGGGGCGATGAGCAGTTCTTC
-,TRBV5-1,18,TRBJ1-6,-,CASSTGEGGLLSSSPLHF,TGCGCCAGCAGCACAGGCGAGGGAGGGCTCCTTAGTAGTTCACCCCTCCACTTT
-,TRBV9,15,TRBJ2-3,-,CASSVGLNAADTQYF,TGTGCCAGCAGCGTTGGACTGAACGCGGCAGATACGCAGTATTTT
-,TRBV7-2,16,TRBJ1-1,TRBD1,CASSARDRVRNTEAFF,TGTGCCAGCAGCGCGCGGGACAGGGTGAGGAACACTGAAGCTTTCTTT
few,TRBV3-1/TRBV3-2,19,TRBJ1-3,-,CASSQMGQLGGTSGNTIYF,TGTGCCAGCAGCCAGATGGGCCAATTGGGAGGGACCTCTGGAAACACCATATATTTT
-,TRBV7-9,13,TRBJ1-1,-,CASRRGPNTEAFF,TGTGCCAGCAGGCGGGGCCCGAACACTGAAGCTTTCTTT
-,TRBV6-5,16,TRBJ1-3,-,CASSSAGIRAGNTIYF,TGTGCCAGCAGTTCCGCGGGTATTCGGGCTGGAAACACCATATATTTT
-,TRBV5-1,13,TRBJ1-2,-,CASSLGTGYGYTF,TGCGCCAGCAGCTTGGGTACGGGCTATGGCTACACCTTC
-,TRBV19,15,TRBJ1-3,TRBD1,CASGETGVGGNTIYF,TGTGCCAGTGGCGAGACAGGGGTCGGAGGAAACACCATATATTTT
-,TRBV2,13,TRBJ1-5,-,CASSEARGQPQHF,TGTGCCAGCAGTGAAGCGCGCGGTCAGCCCCAGCATTTT
-,TRBV19,15,TRBJ1-4,-,CASSIWRGMEEKLFF,-
once,TRBV19,12,TRBJ1-2,-,CASSIQGYGYTF,TGTGCCAGTAGTATCCAGGGCTATGGCTACACCTTC
-,TRBV27,14,TRBJ1-1,TRBD1,CASSPDRGHTEAFF,TGTGCCAGCAGTCCGGACAGGGGGCACACTGAAGCTTTCTTT
-,TRBV15,17,TRBJ2-2,TRBD1,CATSRTGGAAGTGELFF,TGTGCCACCAGCAGAACAGGGGGCGCAGCGGGCACCGGGGAGCTGTTTTTT
once,TRBV5-1,15,TRBJ2-1,-,CASSPEHRAYNEQFF,TGCGCCAGCAGTCCGGAACACAGGGCCTACAATGAGCAGTTCTTC